This T cell receptor (beta chain) was recovered during a study of cytomegalovirus exposure and HLA in healthy donors (dated by TCRdb to about 2017). A note on the overall study: An earlier analysis of some 550 of the donors reported 250 to 300 Gb of sequence data and some 120 million unique TCR beta sequences from about 200 million T cells. Roughly 300 gigabases of sequencing data and approximately 91 million unique TCR sequences made up an early release that covered under 750 HLA-typed donors. The genetic ancestry cluster associated with self-reported Caucasian donors included roughly four fifths of the roughly 400 genotyped donors. The study was designed to test whether signatures of past pathogen exposure could be identified by cataloging public T cell receptors. The T cell repertoires of under 700 subjects were profiled by immunosequencing and related to cytomegalovirus serostatus. A separate validation cohort of roughly 110 different subjects was used in addition to the 666-subject first cohort. To predict cytomegalovirus infection status, the study combined high-throughput TCR immunosequencing, statistical association of individual TCRs with disease status, and machine learning. To study patterns of TCR occurrence, a later analysis re-analyzed previously published TCR beta repertoires from around 660 donors and added high-resolution HLA genotyping. The later analysis used no new phenotypic data to find candidate immune exposures, relying instead on TCR beta sequences and their occurrence across donors. In an earlier analysis of a few hundred of the donors, high-throughput TCR beta sequencing was used to judge whether each TCR beta V gene segment behaved as functional or pseudogenic. Donor age, sex, ethnicity and CMV serostatus were collected together with the repertoire data. A later genetic analysis took genome-wide SNP genotypes for about three fifths of the 666 donors and used that subset as a discovery cohort. Every repertoire in the discovery cohort had been generated on one and the same sequencing platform. Both class I and class II loci were covered by HLA typing, at four-digit resolution. Typing coverage varied by locus: roughly 629-640 donors for A, B, C, DRB1 and DQB1; more than 500 for DQA1; around 610 for DPA1; 400 to 480 for DPB1. Roughly five DR-DQ haplotypes were handled as single units for association and clustering, since linkage in the cohort was strong. Across around 400 genotyped donors of the cohort, an average of about 240,000 unique TCR beta nucleotide sequences per donor were sequenced, and roughly 20% of those sequences were non-productive. Results and caveats for the whole study, not just this receptor: This cohort had only TCR beta chains sequenced, and the lack of alpha or paired-chain data limited which features could be detected. Strong co-occurrence of HLA alleles, especially DR and DQ, made assigning TCR associations to individual alleles difficult. Most CMV-associated TCR beta chains appeared to be HLA-restricted in a later analysis, and the HLA associations seemed to be driven largely by CMV exposure. Correlated functional status among segregating V segments might be attributable to linkage disequilibrium, but an unknown experimental factor could not be ruled out. Sequencing depth was assumed to be roughly uniform across donors in the presence/absence analyses, though that assumption may not hold. Broadly in line with IMGT annotations, most TCR beta V segments showed up in productive rearrangements about 87% or about 30% of the time in an earlier analysis of about 500 of the donors. In vitro tests confirmed that three of the cytomegalovirus-associated TCR beta chains recognize cytomegalovirus antigens. Because the 87-base-pair reads could not distinguish some IMGT-functional V segments, including TRBV6-2 and TRBV6-3, those segments were excluded. The classifier was reported to diagnose cytomegalovirus status with high specificity and sensitivity in both the original cohort and the validation cohort. A further reported finding was that TCR beta sequences accurately predicted the HLA-A and HLA-B alleles for most subjects in the first cohort. The authors suggested that the approach could potentially be generalized to other disease states and immunological phenotypes. At a false discovery rate of 0.05, a later analysis linked 16,000 or so TCR beta sequences to specific HLA alleles. In a later genetic analysis, fewer N-insertions in productive TCRs were reported among donors in an Asian-associated ancestry cluster than the 666-donor mean. For the cohort, immune exposure information was limited to CMV serostatus. The study gave a list of 150 to 200 TCR beta chains associated with cytomegalovirus. While some public TCRs were present in many individuals, most TCR sequences turned up only very rarely across donors. Because HLA typing was missing for some donors at each locus, association tests included only the typed subset. In a later analysis, the rate of TCR association differed among HLA loci, with DRB1 alleles having the most associated TCRs and HLA-C alleles having the fewest. The sequencing pipeline was judged likely to have produced a cluster of highly shared sequence variants as a technical artifact. Some 15 rarely observed V segments, including chromosome 9 orphons, were excluded from the earlier analysis of approximately 500 of the donors because counts were too low. In a later analysis, several top co-occurrence clusters were reported to appear linked to parvovirus B19, influenza, CMV and Epstein-Barr virus. V-gene and J-gene trimming of TCR beta chains was associated with a missense DCLRE1C variant in a later genetic analysis, and the association was replicated in an independent cohort. Compared with equally common non-associated chains, HLA-associated TCR beta chains in a later analysis were more clonally expanded and had lower generation probabilities.

Details on this clone: Its cognate antigen has yet to be identified. The input lacks base qualities; no much larger clone sits a single base away.

The library came from the immunoSEQ multiplex PCR assay. For the multiplex PCR, a mixture combining 60 forward primers for TCR Vbeta segments and 13 reverse primers for TCR Jbeta segments was used. A multiplex PCR assay on genomic DNA amplified the CDR3 region of rearranged TCR beta genes. The amplified TCR beta libraries were sequenced on the Illumina HiSeq System as 87-base-pair reads. The paper's processing steps were these. Across the 700 or so repertoires, a later analysis counted 80 million or so unique TCR beta chains, some 11 million of which were shared by at least two donors. Raw reads were error-corrected and collapsed into unique sequences by a nearest-neighbor algorithm in which closely related sequences were merged to remove PCR and sequencing errors. Alignment of CDR3 sequences to IMGT reference sequences was used to assign V, D and J gene segments. For a sequence to be retained, a match of at least six nucleotides to both a V gene segment and a J gene segment was required. Rearrangements were called productive when the CDR3 lacked stop codons and stayed in frame with V and J; all others were non-productive. CDR3 was defined by IMGT convention, running from the second conserved V-encoded cysteine to the conserved J-encoded phenylalanine. The earlier analysis of about 560 of the donors excluded any sequence lacking an unambiguous match to a single V gene segment. In an earlier analysis of 450 to 750 of the donors, a V segment was called functional when productive rearrangements were above 56.7%, and segregating when the standard deviation between donors exceeded 5%. A statistical classification framework was built to diagnose cytomegalovirus status from the catalog of TCR beta chain sequences. In a later analysis, TCR nucleotide sequences were compared against IMGT/GENE-DB human TR gene sequences so that V and J genes could be assigned. In a later analysis, CDR3 sequences and most-parsimonious VDJ recombination scenarios were assigned using the TCRdist pipeline. A later analysis defined each TCR beta chain by its CDR3 amino acid sequence plus V-gene family, and excluded reads lacking a unique V-gene family. A later analysis removed several hundred highly shared, low-generation-probability nucleotide sequences to deal with suspected cross-contamination and a sequencing artifact. In a later analysis, a clonal expansion index for each public chain was calculated from normalized within-repertoire ranks of inferred template counts. In a later analysis, generation probabilities were computed with a VDJ recombination model fitted to out-of-frame rearrangements, and the resulting probabilities were checked against IGoR. Hypergeometric tests were used in a later analysis to score TCR-TCR, TCR-HLA and TCR-CMV co-occurrence, with a repertoire-size bias correction applied to the TCR pairs. A later analysis estimated false discovery rates by permuting HLA or CMV assignments 20 times. A later analysis grouped co-occurring TCRs with DBSCAN, adding TCRdist sequence similarity when clustering within HLA-allele-positive subsets. Co-occurrence clustering excluded repertoires with fewer than 30,000 or more than 120,000 public chains, plus five with anomalous nucleotide sharing. In TCRdb, the immuneACCESS table is reduced to in-frame sequences with V and J assigned. These tables do not hold every clone; where another copy was compared, an unresolved V gene accounts for under half, and the others remain unexplained. From that table come the V and J calls and clone size; the DNA was used to work out D and trimming. The sample table shows about 98,000 clones, and around 68% are seen once. The top ten hold roughly 2.5% of the sample.

Trimming at the junction amounts to 4 bases on V and 5 bases on J, and the germline ends lie 15 bases apart. In the germline V gene, CDR1 corresponds to SQVTM and CDR2 to ANQGSEA. From cysteine to phenylalanine, the CDR3 is 14 amino acids long. Only CDR3 DNA remains: 42 bases, in frame from the first base. The cohort comprised some 680 healthy bone marrow donors. At the time of sampling, every cohort member was nominally healthy, though immune exposures that went unrecorded were likely present. The donor was CMV seronegative and was included in the group of over 300 seronegative cohort members. Each donor provided a peripheral blood sample, and peripheral blood mononuclear cells were used for TCR beta sequencing. Genomic DNA was extracted from the blood cell samples with the Qiagen DNeasy Blood Extraction Kit.

Sequencing input: PBMCs. The origin of this receptor is a man aged 45 to 65 in good health and CMV-seronegative. This receptor chain uses TRBV29-1 and TRBJ2-1; the D gene cannot be resolved reliably. The nucleotides are TGCAGCGTTGTGACGGGTTCTGCCCACAATGAGCAGTTCTTC. Its amino acids are CSVVTGSAHNEQFF.